This T cell receptor (beta chain) was captured by sequencing in a study of cytomegalovirus exposure and HLA in healthy donors. Whole-study findings and limits: A list of 164 TCR beta chains associated with cytomegalovirus was given. The authors assumed roughly uniform sequencing depth across donors for presence/absence analyses.

With respect to this clone: Its antigen is still unknown.

With 60 Vbeta and 13 Jbeta primers, the PCR was carried out. Sequencing was performed with immunoSEQ multiplex PCR; in TCRdb, only in-frame clones are kept and a portion is missing. The sample records tens of thousands of clones, just over 70% being singletons. Each of the donors was a healthy bone marrow donor. V lost 6 bases and J 4 bases, leaving 18 bases between the germline ends. This CDR3 comprises 15 residues. Germline CDR1 reads MNHEY; CDR2 reads SVGAGI. The TCR comes from a man aged 55 to 70 in good health and CMV-seropositive. This chain joins TRBV6-5 and TRBJ1-2; a weak D match, TRBD1 (5 bases). Sample: PBMCs. The CDR3 is CASRDSYGPGYGYTF. The CDR3 DNA sequence: TGTGCCAGCAGAGACAGTTACGGACCTGGCTATGGCTACACCTTC.